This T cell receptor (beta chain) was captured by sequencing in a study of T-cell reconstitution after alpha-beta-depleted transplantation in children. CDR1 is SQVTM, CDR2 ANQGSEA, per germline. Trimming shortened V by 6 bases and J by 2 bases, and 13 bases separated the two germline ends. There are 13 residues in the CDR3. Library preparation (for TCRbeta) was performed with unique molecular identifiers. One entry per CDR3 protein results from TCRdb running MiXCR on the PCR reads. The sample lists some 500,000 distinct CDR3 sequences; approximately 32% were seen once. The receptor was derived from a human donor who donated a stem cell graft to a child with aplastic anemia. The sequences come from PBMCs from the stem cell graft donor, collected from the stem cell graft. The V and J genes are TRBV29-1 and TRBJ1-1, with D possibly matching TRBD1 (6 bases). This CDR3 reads CSVSGVPNTEAFF. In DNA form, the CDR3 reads TGCAGCGTCTCAGGGGTCCCAAACACTGAAGCTTTCTTT.